This T cell receptor (beta chain) originates from a study of shared clonotypes between healthy human individuals. Study-wide background: A donor's plate count was three for CD4 naive and three for CD4 memory; CD8 naive had two and CD8 memory one. Study observations and caveats: Rarefaction indicated that sorted-subset sequencing remained incomplete although depth was large. As a rule, naive subsets had a larger estimated richness than memory subsets.

CD4+ cells yielded CD45RA+ naive and CD45RA-negative memory subsets. Produced via immunoSEQ multiplex PCR; TCRdb's table is partial and in-frame only. The sample contains approximately 1,500,000 clones, 98% of which appear only once. The CDR3 has 12 amino acids. V lost 7 bases and J lost 2, with 9 bases in between. Germline CDR1 and CDR2: MDHEN and SYDVKM. This clone showed up just once. Its antigen remains unknown. Material for sequencing was naive CD4+ T cells sorted from blood. Subset denoted: CD45RA+ positively selected. This clonotype originated in a man aged 30 to 45 in good health. The V gene is TRBV28, the J gene TRBJ2-7; no clear D. CDR3 coding DNA: TGTGCCAGCACCCCGGGCACCTACGAGCAGTACTTC. Protein: CASTPGTYEQYF.